The 26 T cell receptor beta chains presented below share a single source sample, sequenced in a study of blood T cell repertoires in COVID-19. TCRdb's copy holds only in-frame clones and misses some; the assay was immunoSEQ multiplex PCR. Counted here are over 65,000 clones, approximately 90% occurring once; the ten biggest clones make up roughly 8.7%. What was sequenced was peripheral blood. Receptors originate from a young man with acute or convalescent COVID-19.

This chain links TRBV28 with TRBJ2-2; tentatively, D is TRBD1 (5 bases). The CDR3 is made up of 12 amino acids. Trimming took off 5 bases at V and 9 bases at J, with 10 bases between the two ends. The germline CDR1 and CDR2 sequences are MDHEN and SYDVKM. The DNA of the CDR3 is TGTGCCAGCAGTGACAGTTTAAGGGAGCTGTTTTTT. It is translated as CASSDSLRELFF.

V gene TRBV5-5 combines with J gene TRBJ2-4; 9 bases are a match to TRBD1. Germline lookup yields CDR1 SGHKS and CDR2 YYEKEE (reference sequence). V was clipped by 4 bases and J by 2 bases; unmatched bases: 7. CDR3 length: 16 amino acids. CDR3 coding DNA: TGTGCCAGCAGCCTTGGGACAGGGTTGACCAAAAACATTCAGTACTTC. This encodes CASSLGTGLTKNIQYF. The full variable domain, completed using reference TRBV5-5 and TRBJ2-4, is DAGVTQSPTHLIKTRGQQVTLRCSPISGHKSVSWYQQVLGQGPQFIFQYYEKEERGRGNFPDRFSARQFPNYSSELNVNALLLGDSALYLCASSLGTGLTKNIQYFGAGTRLSVL.

The chain is built from TRBV15 and TRBJ2-1; 11 positions agree with TRBD2. Germline CDR1 LNHNV, CDR2 YYDKDF (reference sequence). The trim removed 7 bases at V and 4 bases at J, leaving 18 bases unmatched. CDR3 length: 19 amino acids. The CDR3 DNA sequence: TGTGCCACCAAAACCACCCTTAGCGGGAGGGGTGACTTTTACAATGAGCAGTTCTTC. Translating it yields CATKTTLSGRGDFYNEQFF.

The rearrangement joins TRBV9 to TRBJ1-6; the match to TRBD1 covers 7 bases. V was pared by 2 bases and J by 8 bases, with 4 bases of the junction left unmatched. Germline CDR1 SGDLS, CDR2 YYNGEE. This CDR3 is 14 amino acids long. Written as DNA, the CDR3 is TGTGCCAGCAGCGTTGACAGGGTGGATTCACCCCTCCACTTT. Translation gives CASSVDRVDSPLHF. The variable domain in full, with the rest retrieved from reference TRBV9 and TRBJ1-6, is DSGVTQTPKHLITATGQRVTLRCSPRSGDLSVYWYQQSLDQGLQFLIQYYNGEERAKGNILERFSAQQFPDLHSELNLSSLELGDSALYFCASSVDRVDSPLHFGNGTRLTVT.

This clone was detected a few times. The chain recombines TRBV6-6 with TRBJ2-7; 7 bases are a match to TRBD1. The V segment lost 4 bases and the J segment 0 bases; nucleotides outside the gene matches: 6. CDR1 and CDR2 from the germline V gene are MNHNY and SVGAGI (reference sequence). The CDR3 loop spans 15 amino acids. The CDR3 here is CASSLRGRLSYEQYF. Here the CDR3 DNA reads TGTGCCAGCAGTTTGAGGGGGCGTCTCTCCTACGAGCAGTACTTC.

The CDR3 sequence is CASRNRGDQPQHF. CDR3 DNA sequence: TGTGCCAGCCGAAACAGGGGGGATCAGCCCCAGCATTTT. This chain links TRBV6-4 with TRBJ1-5, with 8 nucleotides matching TRBD1. J lost 5 bases, V lost 8 bases, and 5 bases had no gene match. The CDR3 spans 13 residues. Germline lookup yields CDR1 MRHNA and CDR2 SNTAGT.

In this sample, this clone turned up once. CDR3 DNA: TGTGCCACCACGGGTAGCGGGAGAGGAGATACGCAGTATTTT. As protein: CATTGSGRGDTQYF. J is TRBJ2-3 and V is TRBV24-1; the match to TRBD2 covers 9 bases. Germline V gene lookup returns CDR1 KGHDR and CDR2 SFDVKD. The CDR3 sequence is 14 residues long. V was pared by 8 bases and J by 5 bases, with 7 bases of the junction left unmatched.

V gene TRBV27 combines with J gene TRBJ2-1; perhaps TRBD1 as D (7 bases). V was clipped by 2 bases and J by 7 bases, with 21 bases between them. The CDR3 contains 17 residues. Germline V lookup: CDR1 MNHEY, CDR2 SMNVEV (reference sequence). The CDR3 region is CASSLLSGFIQGNEQFF. In DNA form, the CDR3 reads TGTGCCAGCAGTTTACTTAGCGGCTTTATACAGGGGAATGAGCAGTTCTTC.

CDR3 amino acids: CASSFKFGANNEQFF. The CDR3 DNA sequence: TGTGCCAGCAGCTTCAAGTTTGGAGCAAACAATGAGCAGTTCTTC. The chain is built from TRBV7-3 and TRBJ2-1; no firm D call. Germline V CDR1 and CDR2: SGHTA, FQGTGA. V was trimmed by 3 bases and J by 5 bases, leaving 14 bases between them. CDR3 size: 15 residues. Combining the CDR3 with reference TRBV7-3 and TRBJ2-1 gives the whole variable domain GAGVSQTPSNKVTEKGKYVELRCDPISGHTALYWYRQSLGQGPEFLIYFQGTGAADDSGLPNDRFFAVRPEGSVSTLKIQRTERGDSAVYLCASSFKFGANNEQFFGPGTRLTVL.

CDR3 DNA: TGTGCCAGCAGTTTAGACTACTACGAGCAGTACTTC. Protein product: CASSLDYYEQYF. This sequence joins TRBV28 and TRBJ2-7; perhaps TRBD2 as D (5 bases). Looked up from germline, CDR1 is MDHEN and CDR2 is SYDVKM. The CDR3 consists of 12 residues. V gave up 2 bases and J gave up 3 bases, with 5 bases separating them. Using reference TRBV28 and TRBJ2-7 for the parts outside the CDR3, the full variable domain is DVKVTQSSRYLVKRTGEKVFLECVQDMDHENMFWYRQDPGLGLRLIYFSYDVKMKEKGDIPEGYSVSREKKERFSLILESASTNQTSMYLCASSLDYYEQYFGPGTRLTVT.

The chain carries TRBV28 and TRBJ1-2, with a tentative D call TRBD1 (5 bases). Germline lookup yields CDR1 MDHEN and CDR2 SYDVKM. Trimming cost V 3 bases and J 8 bases, with 13 bases left between them. The CDR3 has 13 residues. CDR3 DNA sequence: TGTGCCAGCAGTTTCCTGCCAGGGTTAGGCTACACCTTC. Translation: CASSFLPGLGYTF.

The chain employs TRBV10-1 and TRBJ1-5, with D unclear. CDR3 size: 14 residues. Deletions cut 3 bases from V and 4 bases from J, with 10 bases between. Germline loops: CDR1 WNHNN, CDR2 SYGVQD (reference sequence). CDR3 protein: CASSDGTANQPQHF. The CDR3 nucleotides are TGCGCCAGCAGTGATGGAACAGCTAATCAGCCCCAGCATTTT.

The gene calls are TRBV28 and TRBJ1-5, with 7 bases matching TRBD1. The ends lost 10 bases at V and 1 base at J; junction bases unmatched: 7. The CDR3 is made up of 14 amino acids. Germline CDR1 and CDR2: MDHEN and SYDVKM. CDR3 sequence reads: CATHRGVSNQPQHF. The CDR3, as DNA: TGTGCCACCCACAGGGGCGTCAGCAATCAGCCCCAGCATTTT.

Only a few counts were recorded for this clone. V and J are TRBV6-5 and TRBJ1-6; tentative D call: TRBD1 (5 bases). In germline, CDR1 is MNHEY, CDR2 SVGAGI. Trimming stripped 1 base from V and 7 bases from J, with 14 bases between. The CDR3 contains 16 residues. The CDR3 DNA sequence: TGTGCCAGCAGTTACTTACTGGGGGGGGGAAATTCACCCCTCCACTTT. It is translated as CASSYLLGGGNSPLHF.

This clone has a handful of counts. This rearrangement joins TRBV19 to TRBJ2-7, with D tentatively TRBD2 (6 bases). The CDR3 loop spans 14 amino acids. The V gene lost 1 base and the J gene lost 5 bases, with 12 bases spanning the gap. Germline V gene lookup returns CDR1 LNHDA and CDR2 SQIVND (reference sequence). CDR3 region: CASSIVGRDNEQYF. DNA for the CDR3: TGTGCCAGTAGTATAGTAGGGCGGGATAACGAGCAGTACTTC. Full variable domain (rest looked up from reference TRBV19 and TRBJ2-7): DGGITQSPKYLFRKEGQNVTLSCEQNLNHDAMYWYRQDPGQGLRLIYYSQIVNDFQKGDIAEGYSVSREKKESFPLTVTSAQKNPTAFYLCASSIVGRDNEQYFGPGTRLTVT.

This clone has only a few counts. V is TRBV25-1 and J is TRBJ2-5, with TRBD2 matching 8 bases. The CDR3 is 16 amino acids. Germline CDR1 is MGHDK and CDR2 is SYGVNS. Losses at the gene ends were 4 bases for V and 7 bases for J; bases not matched to a gene: 14. CDR3 loop: CASSAPSGPTRWTQYF. The CDR3 region has the DNA TGTGCCAGCAGTGCTCCTAGCGGGCCCACCCGGTGGACCCAGTACTTC. Combining the CDR3 with reference TRBV25-1 and TRBJ2-5 gives the whole variable domain EADIYQTPRYLVIGTGKKITLECSQTMGHDKMYWYQQDPGMELHLIHYSYGVNSTEKGDLSSESTVSRIRTEHFPLTLESARPSHTSQYLCASSAPSGPTRWTQYFGPGTRLLVL.

The chain employs TRBV28 and TRBJ2-1, with TRBD1 identical over 8 bases. This CDR3 has 16 amino acids. The germline gives CDR1 MDHEN, CDR2 SYDVKM. With V trimmed by 7 bases and J by 5 bases, 13 bases remained unmatched. This CDR3 reads CASTYDDRGGNNEQFF. DNA for the CDR3: TGTGCCAGCACTTATGATGACAGGGGTGGAAACAATGAGCAGTTCTTC.

The rearrangement links TRBV11-2 to TRBJ2-3; 7 positions match TRBD2. Germline V gene sequence: CDR1 SGHAT, CDR2 FQNNGV. The CDR3 consists of 16 residues. The V segment lost 0 bases and the J segment 3 bases; nucleotides outside the gene matches: 6. CDR3 sequence (DNA): TGTGCCAGCAGCTTAGATGAGCGGGATTTGACAGATACGCAGTATTTT. Its protein is CASSLDERDLTDTQYF.

V and J are TRBV21-1 and TRBJ2-5; the D call TRBD2 from the table was never checked on the DNA. TRBV21-1 is a known pseudogene. This CDR3 has 19 residues. CDR3 protein: CASSKNGIGTSGSPETQYF. DNA of the CDR3: TGTGCCAGCAGCAAAAATGGGATCGGGACTAGCGGGAGCCCGGAGACCCAGTACTTC.

The V call is TRBV4-1, the J call TRBJ2-7, with D tentatively TRBD2 (6 bases). CDR3 length equals 13 residues. The ends were cut back, 2 bases at V and 6 bases at J, with 11 bases in the middle. The germline V gene encodes CDR1 MGHRA and CDR2 YSYEKL. CDR3 residues: CASSQQGLGEQYF. In DNA, the CDR3 is TGCGCCAGCAGCCAACAGGGACTTGGCGAGCAGTACTTC.

In its sample, this clone was seen once. The chain uses TRBV4-1 and TRBJ1-2; 9 positions agree with TRBD1. The V gene's germline CDR1 is MGHRA and CDR2 YSYEKL. This CDR3 has 17 residues. Trimming took 0 bases from V and 8 from J; bases not matched to a gene: 13. The CDR3 bases are TGCGCCAGCAGCCAAGATCCGGGACAGGGATCCCTTAAAGGCTACACCTTC. This codes for CASSQDPGQGSLKGYTF.

The rearrangement links TRBV7-2 to TRBJ2-5, with 8 positions matching TRBD1. The CDR3 runs to 14 residues. CDR1 and CDR2 (germline): SGHTA, FQGNSA. V dropped 5 bases and J dropped 1; count of bases not matched to a gene: 3. CDR3 amino acids: CASSIRGRQETQYF. CDR3 nucleotides: TGTGCCAGCAGCATCAGGGGGCGCCAAGAGACCCAGTACTTC.

There are a few counts of this clone. The chain links TRBV19 to TRBJ2-5; the D gene is possibly TRBD1 (6 bases). Per germline, CDR1 LNHDA and CDR2 SQIVND (reference sequence). The CDR3 totals 14 residues. V was cut by 5 bases and J by 5 bases, with 15 bases left in between. The CDR3 DNA is TGTGCCAGTAGTCACAGCACAGGGCTTGAGACCCAGTACTTC. Translation: CASSHSTGLETQYF.

The V gene is TRBV6-5, the J gene TRBJ1-2, with 7 nucleotides matching TRBD1. Germline CDR1 is MNHEY and CDR2 is SVGAGI. With V trimmed by 5 bases and J by 6 bases, 12 bases remained unmatched. This CDR3 comprises 15 residues. The CDR3 region is CASSPREQGTNGYTF. The CDR3 DNA follows: TGTGCCAGCAGTCCCCGGGAACAGGGGACGAATGGCTACACCTTC.

The chain couples TRBV30 to TRBJ2-2; 7 bases match TRBD2. V gave up 0 bases and J gave up 0 bases; unmatched junction bases: 7. Germline V lookup: CDR1 GTSNPN, CDR2 SVGIG (reference sequence). The CDR3 is made up of 17 amino acids. CDR3 bases: TGTGCCTGGAGTGTAGGAATAGCGGGCCCGAACACCGGGGAGCTGTTTTTT. Translation: CAWSVGIAGPNTGELFF. Looking up the rest from reference TRBV30 and TRBJ2-2 gives the full variable domain: SQTIHQWPATLVQPVGSPLSLECTVEGTSNPNLYWYRQAAGRGLQLLFYSVGIGQISSEVPQNLSASRPQDRQFILSSKKLLLSDSGFYLCAWSVGIAGPNTGELFFGEGSRLTVL.

The chain couples TRBV18 to TRBJ2-7, with 7 bases aligning to TRBD2. V gave up 3 bases and J gave up 2 bases; unmatched junction bases: 1. The CDR3 loop spans 13 amino acids. CDR1 is KGHSH and CDR2 is LQKENI in the germline V gene. CDR3 in DNA: TGTGCCAGCTCACCCGGGACTACCTACGAGCAGTACTTC. This codes for CASSPGTTYEQYF. The whole variable domain, remainder taken from reference TRBV18 and TRBJ2-7, is NAGVMQNPRHLVRRRGQEARLRCSPMKGHSHVYWYRQLPEEGLKFMVYLQKENIIDESGMPKERFSAEFPKEGPSILRIQQVVRGDSAAYFCASSPGTTYEQYFGPGTRLTVT.